This TCR beta chain appears in the sequencing data of a study of control samples from healthy donors and cancer patients. Germline V lookup: CDR1 SGHRS, CDR2 YFSETQ. V was shortened by 3 bases and J by 12 bases, with 22 bases between the two germline ends. The CDR3 is made up of 15 amino acids. TCRdb keeps only in-frame clones here, not all; method: immunoSEQ multiplex PCR. The table lists 65,000 to 90,000 clones, around nine tenths of them singletons. Sequences were obtained from PBMCs. The sequence derives from a woman between 50 and 59 years old with colorectal cancer. This chain uses TRBV5-1 with TRBJ2-4; D may correspond to TRBD1 or TRBD2 (6 bases each). CDR3 DNA: TGCGCCAGCAGCTCGGGGGCGATACTCTCAGCGGATCAGTACTTC. Its protein is CASSSGAILSADQYF.